The sequence of this T cell receptor beta chain was determined in a study of T cells after posttransplantation cyclophosphamide. Trimming left V 5 bases short and J 4 bases short, with 14 bases between. The CDR3 runs to 14 residues. Germline V gene data show CDR1 as LNHDA and CDR2 as SQIVND (reference sequence). Some clones are missing from TCRdb's copy, which holds only in-frame ones; the method was immunoSEQ multiplex PCR. The data contain some 19,000 clones, 80% to 90% of them singletons. Control samples came 1 year after myeloablative marrow transplants with methotrexate plus calcineurin inhibitor.

This sequence originates from a female patient between 30 and 45 years old who received an allogeneic stem cell transplant from an unrelated donor, was CMV-positive, and had acute and chronic GVHD. A share of the T cells may be of graft donor origin. The sequences come from PBMCs, collected 359 days after allogeneic stem cell transplant with calcineurin inhibitor and methotrexate. The chain employs TRBV19 and TRBJ1-1; D is perhaps TRBD1 (6 bases). The chain's CDR3 is CASSVQGGGTEAFF. CDR3 sequence (DNA): TGTGCCAGTAGTGTACAGGGTGGAGGCACTGAAGCTTTCTTT.